Below, 20 T cell receptor beta chains from the same sample are listed, as sequenced in a study of cytomegalovirus exposure and HLA in healthy donors. The PCR made use of 60 Vbeta and 13 Jbeta primers. The protocol was immunoSEQ multiplex PCR, while the TCRdb copy is restricted to in-frame clones and leaves out a portion. This table holds some 130,000 clones, about 66% found once. Sequenced sample: PBMCs. The receptor set was obtained from a young man in good health and CMV-seropositive.

J is TRBJ2-3 and V is TRBV6-1; 8 positions agree with TRBD2. CDR1 and CDR2 (germline): MNHNS, SASEGT. The J segment lost 0 bases and the V segment lost 7 bases, leaving 6 bases of the junction unmatched. This CDR3 comprises 15 residues. CDR3 DNA sequence: TGTGCCAGCACCCAACTAGCGGCTAGCACAGATACGCAGTATTTT. This translates into CASTQLAASTDTQYF.

The chain links TRBV25-1 to TRBJ2-1; the D gene is possibly TRBD1 (5 bases). The CDR3 totals 14 residues. In germline, CDR1 is MGHDK, CDR2 SYGVNS. Between the trimmed V and J ends, which lost 4 bases and 3 bases, there was a span of 10 bases. CDR3 protein: CASSGQIHYNEQFF. DNA for the CDR3: TGTGCCAGCAGTGGACAGATACACTACAATGAGCAGTTCTTC.

This clone has a handful of counts. The V call is TRBV18, the J call TRBJ2-1, with TRBD2 matching over 9 bases. The trim removed 4 bases at V and 8 bases at J, leaving 9 bases unmatched. Germline loops: CDR1 KGHSH, CDR2 LQKENI. This CDR3 is built from 15 residues. For the CDR3, the DNA is TGTGCCAGCTCACTGGGGCAGCGGGAGGAGTATGAGCAGTTCTTC. The encoded protein is CASSLGQREEYEQFF.

The chain is built from TRBV7-9 and TRBJ2-3, with 7 bases matching TRBD2. Germline V gene data show CDR1 as SEHNR and CDR2 as FQNEAQ (reference sequence). V was pared by 2 bases and J by 7 bases, with 9 bases of the junction left unmatched. The CDR3 extends over 15 amino acids. In DNA, the CDR3 is TGTGCCAGCAGCTTATCTCCCGAACTAGCGAATACGCAGTATTTT. Translation: CASSLSPELANTQYF.

CDR3 nucleotide sequence: TGCAGCGTTGAATTTCCGATAGACCAAGAGACCCAGTACTTC. It codes for CSVEFPIDQETQYF. The chain couples TRBV29-1 to TRBJ2-5; the D is unclear. The V end lost 2 bases, the J end lost 0 bases, and 10 bases lay between the germline ends. CDR1 is SQVTM and CDR2 is ANQGSEA in the germline V gene. The CDR3 length is 14 residues.

In this sample, this clone turned up a few times. The chain recombines TRBV15 with TRBJ1-2; 8 bases line up with TRBD1. The CDR3 sequence is 13 residues long. V gave up 6 bases and J gave up 4 bases; unmatched junction bases: 4. Germline V gene sequence: CDR1 LNHNV, CDR2 YYDKDF (reference sequence). This chain's CDR3 is CATSYRGTYGYTF. CDR3 DNA: TGTGCCACCAGTTACAGGGGGACCTATGGCTACACCTTC. Filled out from reference TRBV15 and TRBJ1-2, the complete variable domain reads DAMVIQNPRYQVTQFGKPVTLSCSQTLNHNVMYWYQQKSSQAPKLLFHYYDKDFNNEADTPDNFQSRRPNTSFCFLDIRSPGLGDTAMYLCATSYRGTYGYTFGSGTRLTVV.

This clone has only one observation. The genes are TRBV5-4 and TRBJ2-7, with 7 bases aligning to TRBD2. CDR3 length: 14 amino acids. Trimming at V came to 0 bases and at J to 4 bases, leaving 4 bases not matched to a gene. Germline lookup yields CDR1 SGHNT and CDR2 YYREEE (reference sequence). The CDR3 DNA is TGTGCCAGCAGCTTGGCGGGAGGTATGTACGAGCAGTACTTC. It codes for CASSLAGGMYEQYF.

This clone turned up a few times. The genes are TRBV7-8 and TRBJ2-5; 13 bases agree with TRBD2. In germline, CDR1 is SGHVS, CDR2 FQNEAQ. The CDR3 runs to 18 residues. V shed 5 bases and J 5 bases; nucleotides not matched to a gene: 14. The chain's CDR3 is CASSPRLAGGRGGETQYF. DNA of the CDR3: TGTGCCAGCAGCCCCCGACTAGCGGGAGGCAGGGGTGGGGAGACCCAGTACTTC.

Only a few counts were recorded for this clone. The chain has TRBV29-1 and TRBJ2-5; D is possibly TRBD1 (5 bases). Trimming stripped 2 bases from V and 2 bases from J, with 9 bases between. In germline, CDR1 is SQVTM, CDR2 ANQGSEA. CDR3 length equals 13 residues. For the CDR3, the DNA is TGCAGCGTTGAAACGACAGCACAAGAGACCCAGTACTTC. Its translation: CSVETTAQETQYF.

The J gene is TRBJ2-1, the V gene TRBV5-1; TRBD1 agrees at 9 bases. The CDR3 sequence is 16 residues long. The V and J ends lost 0 bases and 5 bases, in that order; junction bases with no gene match: 6. CDR1 is SGHRS, CDR2 YFSETQ, per germline. The CDR3 DNA follows: TGCGCCAGCAGCTTGGGCTGGGACAGGGAGGACAATGAGCAGTTCTTC. It specifies CASSLGWDREDNEQFF. Variable domain in full (rest from reference TRBV5-1 and TRBJ2-1): KAGVTQTPRYLIKTRGQQVTLSCSPISGHRSVSWYQQTPGQGLQFLFEYFSETQRNKGNFPGRFSGRQFSNSRSEMNVSTLELGDSALYLCASSLGWDREDNEQFFGPGTRLTVL.

In DNA form, the CDR3 reads TGTGCCAGCAGCTTGATGGCGGGAGCCCCTTTTGTAGAGACCCAGTACTTC. It codes for CASSLMAGAPFVETQYF. The gene calls are TRBV5-6 and TRBJ2-5; 7 positions match TRBD2. In germline, CDR1 is SGHDT, CDR2 YYEEEE. This CDR3 is built from 17 residues. The ends lost 1 base at V and 4 bases at J; junction bases unmatched: 13.

Remarks on this clone: Other DNA variants within this sample encode the same CDR3. The chain carries TRBV5-1 and TRBJ2-5, with 12 bases matching TRBD1. The germline CDR1 and CDR2 sequences are SGHRS and YFSETQ. The CDR3 is 15 amino acids. Trimming cost V 3 bases and J 5 bases; bases outside gene matches: 5. The CDR3 reads CASSSAGTGGETQYF. The CDR3 coding sequence is TGCGCCAGCAGCTCAGCGGGGACAGGGGGCGAGACCCAGTACTTC.

This chain connects TRBV6-1 to TRBJ1-4; the D gene is possibly TRBD1 (5 bases). The V gene lost 4 bases and the J gene lost 5 bases, with 11 bases spanning the gap. The CDR3 covers 14 residues. The V gene's germline CDR1 is MNHNS and CDR2 SASEGT. In nucleotides, the CDR3 is TGTGCCAGCAGTGTCCACGGGGGGAATGAAAAACTGTTTTTT. Its protein product is CASSVHGGNEKLFF.

The chain links TRBV11-2 to TRBJ1-6; tentative D call: TRBD1 (5 bases). V lost 8 bases and J lost 6, with 26 bases in between. Germline assignment: CDR1 SGHAT and CDR2 FQNNGV. CDR3 size: 18 residues. The CDR3 DNA sequence: TGTGCCAGCGACTGGCCCAGGGACTCCCACCGGGGTAATTCACCCCTCCACTTT. Translating it yields CASDWPRDSHRGNSPLHF.

The chain employs TRBV18 and TRBJ2-5; D possibly corresponds to TRBD1 (6 bases). There are 16 residues in the CDR3. CDR1 is KGHSH and CDR2 is LQKENI in the germline V gene. Trimming cost V 6 bases and J 1 base, with 18 bases left between them. The CDR3 nucleotides read TGTGCCAGCTCGGCATTGGACAGTTTATCCCAAGAGACCCAGTACTTC. This codes for CASSALDSLSQETQYF.

For this clone: The junction does not match germline at one end; this may be a read error. This rearrangement joins TRBV6-1 to TRBJ2-4; a possible D gene is TRBD1 (6 bases). The CDR3 has 13 amino acids. CDR1 is MNHNS and CDR2 is SASEGT in the germline V gene. This CDR3 is CAGRGSEADIQYF. The CDR3 DNA reads as TGTGCCGGCAGGGGCAGCGAAGCGGACATTCAGTACTTC.

The genes are TRBV29-1 and TRBJ2-5; 10 nucleotides match TRBD2. The J call may be wrong; the DNA end is better matched by TRBJ2-7. The germline gives CDR1 SQVTM, CDR2 ANQGSEA. CDR3 length equals 12 residues. CDR3 loop: CSVELAGDEQYF. The CDR3 DNA reads TGCAGCGTTGAACTAGCGGGAGACGAGCAGTACTTC.

Remarks on this clone: One junction end disagrees with the germline gene, perhaps due to a read error. The CDR3 DNA is TGTGCTAGCAGCTCGGGGCCTAGCGATTGGGAGACCCAGTACTTC. Its translation is CASSSGPSDWETQYF. The chain links TRBV7-7 to TRBJ2-5; D might be TRBD2 (6 bases). Germline values: CDR1 SSHAT, CDR2 FNYEAQ (reference sequence). The CDR3 extends over 15 amino acids.

The rearrangement links TRBV7-9 to TRBJ1-2; no reliable D call. CDR3 size: 15 residues. Germline CDR1 reads SEHNR; CDR2 reads FQNEAQ (reference sequence). Deletions cut 1 base from V and 8 bases from J, with 17 bases between. DNA of the CDR3: TGTGCCAGCAGCTTAGGGGCAGGACTCCGCTTAGGCTACACCTTC. Encoded protein: CASSLGAGLRLGYTF.

In DNA form, the CDR3 reads TGCAGCGTTGGTTGGGACAGGGCAAGAGATACGCAGTATTTT. This translates into CSVGWDRARDTQYF. The rearrangement uses TRBV29-1 and TRBJ2-3, with 9 positions matching TRBD1. The V gene end was trimmed by 4 bases and the J gene end by 5 bases; junction bases not matched to a gene: 7. The germline V gene has CDR1 SQVTM and CDR2 ANQGSEA. This CDR3 spans 14 amino acids.